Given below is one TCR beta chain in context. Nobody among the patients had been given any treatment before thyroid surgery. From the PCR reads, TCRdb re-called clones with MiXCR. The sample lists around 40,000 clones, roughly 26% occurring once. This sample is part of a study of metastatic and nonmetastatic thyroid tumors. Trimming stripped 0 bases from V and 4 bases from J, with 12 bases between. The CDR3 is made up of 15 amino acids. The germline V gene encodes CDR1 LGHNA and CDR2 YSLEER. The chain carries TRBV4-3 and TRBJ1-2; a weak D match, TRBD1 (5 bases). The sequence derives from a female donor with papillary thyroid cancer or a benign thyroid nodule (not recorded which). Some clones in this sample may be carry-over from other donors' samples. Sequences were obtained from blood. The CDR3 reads CASSQDLGLSYGYTF. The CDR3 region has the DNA TGCGCCAGCAGCCAAGATTTGGGGCTTAGCTATGGCTACACCTTC.